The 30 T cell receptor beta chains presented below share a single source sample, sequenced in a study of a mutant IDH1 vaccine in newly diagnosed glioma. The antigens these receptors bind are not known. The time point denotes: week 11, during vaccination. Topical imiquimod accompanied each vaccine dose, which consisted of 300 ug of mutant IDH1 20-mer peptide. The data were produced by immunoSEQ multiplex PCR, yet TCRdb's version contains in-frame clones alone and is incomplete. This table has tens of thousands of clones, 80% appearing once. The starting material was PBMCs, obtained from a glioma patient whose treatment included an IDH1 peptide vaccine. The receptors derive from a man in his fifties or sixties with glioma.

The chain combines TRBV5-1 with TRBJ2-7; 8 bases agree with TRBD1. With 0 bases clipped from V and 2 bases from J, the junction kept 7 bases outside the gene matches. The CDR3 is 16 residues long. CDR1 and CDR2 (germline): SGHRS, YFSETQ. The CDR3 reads CASSLAVGTGPYEQYF. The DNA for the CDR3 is TGCGCCAGCAGCTTGGCCGTGGGGACAGGACCCTACGAGCAGTACTTC.

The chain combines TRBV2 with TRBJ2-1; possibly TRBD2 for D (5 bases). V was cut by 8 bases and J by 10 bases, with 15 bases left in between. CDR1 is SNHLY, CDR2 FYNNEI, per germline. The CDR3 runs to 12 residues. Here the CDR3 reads CASARGPGEQFF. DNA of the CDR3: TGTGCCAGCGCGCGAGGGCCGGGGGAGCAGTTCTTC.

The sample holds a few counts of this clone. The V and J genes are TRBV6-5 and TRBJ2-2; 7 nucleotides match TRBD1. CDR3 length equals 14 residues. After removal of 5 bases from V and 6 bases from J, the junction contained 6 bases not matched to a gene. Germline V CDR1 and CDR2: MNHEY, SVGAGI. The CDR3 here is CASSRDSRPGELFF. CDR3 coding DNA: TGTGCCAGCAGTAGGGACAGCCGCCCCGGGGAGCTGTTTTTT.

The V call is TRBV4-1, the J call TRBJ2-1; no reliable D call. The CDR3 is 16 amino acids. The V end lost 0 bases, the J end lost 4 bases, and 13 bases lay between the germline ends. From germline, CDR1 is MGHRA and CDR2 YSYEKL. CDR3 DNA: TGCGCCAGCAGCCAAGATCAGGAGTCGGGTTACAATGAGCAGTTCTTC. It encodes CASSQDQESGYNEQFF.

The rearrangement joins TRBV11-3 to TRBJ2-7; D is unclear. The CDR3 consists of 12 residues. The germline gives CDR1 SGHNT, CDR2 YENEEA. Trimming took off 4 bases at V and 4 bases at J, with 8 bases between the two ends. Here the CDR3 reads CASSSSRYEQYF. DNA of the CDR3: TGTGCCAGCAGCTCCTCTAGGTACGAGCAGTACTTC.

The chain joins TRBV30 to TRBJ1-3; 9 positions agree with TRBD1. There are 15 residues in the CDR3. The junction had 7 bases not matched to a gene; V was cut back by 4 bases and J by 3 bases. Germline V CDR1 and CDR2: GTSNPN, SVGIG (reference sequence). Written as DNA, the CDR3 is TGTGCCTGGACCGCAGGGACAGGGAGTGGAAACACCATATATTTT. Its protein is CAWTAGTGSGNTIYF.

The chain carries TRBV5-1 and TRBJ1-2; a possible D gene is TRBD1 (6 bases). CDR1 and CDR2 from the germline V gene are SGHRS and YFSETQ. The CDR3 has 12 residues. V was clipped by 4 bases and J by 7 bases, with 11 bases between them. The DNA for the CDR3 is TGCGCCAGCAGCGTGAACAGGGCTGGCTACACCTTC. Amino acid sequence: CASSVNRAGYTF.

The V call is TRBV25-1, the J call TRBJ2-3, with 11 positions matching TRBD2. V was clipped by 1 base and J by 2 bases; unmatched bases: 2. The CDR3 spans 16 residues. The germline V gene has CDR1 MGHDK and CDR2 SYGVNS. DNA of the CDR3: TGTGCCAGCAGTGAATTGGGACTAGCGGACACAGATACGCAGTATTTT. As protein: CASSELGLADTDTQYF.

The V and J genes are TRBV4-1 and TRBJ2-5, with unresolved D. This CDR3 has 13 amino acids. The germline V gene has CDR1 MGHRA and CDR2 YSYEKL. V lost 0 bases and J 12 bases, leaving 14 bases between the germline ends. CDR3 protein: CASSQDVGHGEYF. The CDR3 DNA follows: TGCGCCAGCAGCCAAGATGTGGGTCATGGAGAGTACTTC.

The DNA of the CDR3 is TGTGCCAGCAGGGGATTACCTAGGGGGAACACTGAAGCTTTCTTT. Translating it yields CASRGLPRGNTEAFF. The genes are TRBV6-1 and TRBJ1-1, with D perhaps TRBD1 (5 bases). The CDR3 totals 15 residues. Germline V gene data show CDR1 as MNHNS and CDR2 as SASEGT. The V end was cut by 6 bases, the J end by 1 base, with 15 bases between.

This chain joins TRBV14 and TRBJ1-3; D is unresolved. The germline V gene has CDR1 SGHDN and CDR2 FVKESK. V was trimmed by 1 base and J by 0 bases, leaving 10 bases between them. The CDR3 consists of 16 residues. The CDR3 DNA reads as TGTGCCAGCAGCCAAGCCAGACTGTTCTCTGGAAACACCATATATTTT. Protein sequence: CASSQARLFSGNTIYF.

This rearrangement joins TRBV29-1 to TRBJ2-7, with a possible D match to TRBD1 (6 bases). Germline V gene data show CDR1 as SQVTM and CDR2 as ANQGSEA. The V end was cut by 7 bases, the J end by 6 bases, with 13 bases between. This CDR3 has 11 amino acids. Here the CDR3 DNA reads TGCAGCGCTTTGGGACACTCCGAGCAGTACTTC. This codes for CSALGHSEQYF.

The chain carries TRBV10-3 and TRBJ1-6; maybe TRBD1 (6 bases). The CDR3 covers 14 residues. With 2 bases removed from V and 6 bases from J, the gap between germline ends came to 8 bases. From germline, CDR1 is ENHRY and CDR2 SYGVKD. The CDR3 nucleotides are TGTGCCATCAGTGAGGACAGGAGTAATTCACCCCTCCACTTT. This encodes CAISEDRSNSPLHF.

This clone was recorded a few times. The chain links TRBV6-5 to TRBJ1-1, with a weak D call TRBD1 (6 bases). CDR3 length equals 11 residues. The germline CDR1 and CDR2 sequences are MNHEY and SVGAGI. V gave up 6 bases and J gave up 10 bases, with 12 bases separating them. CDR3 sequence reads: CASSSGQSAFF. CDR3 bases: TGTGCCAGCAGCAGCGGACAGTCAGCTTTCTTT.

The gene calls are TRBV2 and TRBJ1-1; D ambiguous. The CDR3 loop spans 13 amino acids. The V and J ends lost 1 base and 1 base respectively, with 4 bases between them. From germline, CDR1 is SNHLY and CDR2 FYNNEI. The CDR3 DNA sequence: TGTGCCAGCAGTGAAGGGTCGAACACTGAAGCTTTCTTT. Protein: CASSEGSNTEAFF.

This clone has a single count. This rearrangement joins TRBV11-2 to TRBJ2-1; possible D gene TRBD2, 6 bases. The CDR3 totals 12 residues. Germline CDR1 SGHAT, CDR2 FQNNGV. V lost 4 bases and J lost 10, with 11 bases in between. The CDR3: CASSYPGLEQFF. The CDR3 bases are TGTGCCAGCAGCTATCCGGGACTCGAGCAGTTCTTC.

CDR3 in DNA: TGTGCCAGCAGTGAAGTCCAAGCCAAAAACATTCAGTACTTC. It encodes CASSEVQAKNIQYF. The rearrangement uses TRBV2 and TRBJ2-4; D is ambiguous. The ends were cut back, 1 base at V and 0 bases at J, with 4 bases in the middle. Germline V CDR1 and CDR2: SNHLY, FYNNEI. This CDR3 region has 14 residues.

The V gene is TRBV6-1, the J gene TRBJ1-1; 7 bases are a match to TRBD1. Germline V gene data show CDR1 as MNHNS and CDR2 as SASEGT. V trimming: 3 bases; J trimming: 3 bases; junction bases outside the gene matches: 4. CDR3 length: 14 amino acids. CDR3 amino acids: CASSEPRGYTEAFF. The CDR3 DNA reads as TGTGCCAGCAGTGAGCCCAGGGGGTACACTGAAGCTTTCTTT.

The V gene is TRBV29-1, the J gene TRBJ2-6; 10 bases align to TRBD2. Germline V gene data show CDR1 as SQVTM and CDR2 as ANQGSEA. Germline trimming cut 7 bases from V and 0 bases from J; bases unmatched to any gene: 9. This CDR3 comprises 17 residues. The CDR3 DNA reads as TGCAGCGCGATAGCGGGAGGAATACACTCTGGGGCCAACGTCCTGACTTTC. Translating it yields CSAIAGGIHSGANVLTF.

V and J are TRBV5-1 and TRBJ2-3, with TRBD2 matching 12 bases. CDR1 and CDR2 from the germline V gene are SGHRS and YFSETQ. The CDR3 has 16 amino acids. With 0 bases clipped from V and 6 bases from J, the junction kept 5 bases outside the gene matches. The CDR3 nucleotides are TGCGCCAGCAGCTTGGGACTAGCGGGAGCTGTTGATACGCAGTATTTT. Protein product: CASSLGLAGAVDTQYF.

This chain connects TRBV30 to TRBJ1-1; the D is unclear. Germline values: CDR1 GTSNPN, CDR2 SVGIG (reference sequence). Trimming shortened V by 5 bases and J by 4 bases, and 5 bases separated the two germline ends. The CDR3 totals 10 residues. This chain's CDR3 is CAWGRTEAFF. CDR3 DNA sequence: TGTGCCTGGGGGCGCACTGAAGCTTTCTTT. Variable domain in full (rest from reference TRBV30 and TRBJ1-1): SQTIHQWPATLVQPVGSPLSLECTVEGTSNPNLYWYRQAAGRGLQLLFYSVGIGQISSEVPQNLSASRPQDRQFILSSKKLLLSDSGFYLCAWGRTEAFFGQGTRLTVV.

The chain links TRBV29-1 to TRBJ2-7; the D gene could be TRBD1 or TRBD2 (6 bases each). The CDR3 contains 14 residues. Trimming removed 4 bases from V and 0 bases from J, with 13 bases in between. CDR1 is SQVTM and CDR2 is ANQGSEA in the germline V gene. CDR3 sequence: CSVGGGIGSYEQYF. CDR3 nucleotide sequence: TGCAGCGTTGGAGGGGGGATCGGCTCCTACGAGCAGTACTTC.

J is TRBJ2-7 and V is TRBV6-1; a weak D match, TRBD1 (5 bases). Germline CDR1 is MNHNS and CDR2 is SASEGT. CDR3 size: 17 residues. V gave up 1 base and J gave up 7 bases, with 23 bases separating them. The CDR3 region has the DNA TGTGCCAGCAGTGAAGAAAGGGGCTCCCCCTACGGTGGTGAGCAGTACTTC. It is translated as CASSEERGSPYGGEQYF.

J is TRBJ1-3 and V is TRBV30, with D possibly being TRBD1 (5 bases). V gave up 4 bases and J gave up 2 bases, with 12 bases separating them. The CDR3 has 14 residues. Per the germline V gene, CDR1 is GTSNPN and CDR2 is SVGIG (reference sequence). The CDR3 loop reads CAWNKGVPGNTIYF. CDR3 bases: TGTGCCTGGAATAAAGGGGTCCCTGGAAACACCATATATTTT.

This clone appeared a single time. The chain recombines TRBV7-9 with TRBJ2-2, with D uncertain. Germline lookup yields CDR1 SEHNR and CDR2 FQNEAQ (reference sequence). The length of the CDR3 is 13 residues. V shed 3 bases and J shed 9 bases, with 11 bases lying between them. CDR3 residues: CASSFTDGRELFF. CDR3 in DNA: TGTGCCAGCAGCTTTACGGACGGCCGGGAGCTGTTTTTT.

Here the CDR3 DNA reads TGTGCCTGGAGTGAGGGGTGGGGTCAGCCCCAGCATTTT. The encoded protein is CAWSEGWGQPQHF. The V and J genes are TRBV30 and TRBJ1-5, with a weak D call TRBD1 (5 bases). The CDR3 has 13 residues. Trimming took off 1 base at V and 6 bases at J, with 10 bases between the two ends. Germline V gene sequence: CDR1 GTSNPN, CDR2 SVGIG (reference sequence).

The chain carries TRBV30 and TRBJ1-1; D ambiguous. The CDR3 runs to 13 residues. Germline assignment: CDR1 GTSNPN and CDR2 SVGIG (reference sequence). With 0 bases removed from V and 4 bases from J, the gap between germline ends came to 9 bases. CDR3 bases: TGTGCCTGGAGTGTCTTGAAGGGCACTGAAGCTTTCTTT. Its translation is CAWSVLKGTEAFF.

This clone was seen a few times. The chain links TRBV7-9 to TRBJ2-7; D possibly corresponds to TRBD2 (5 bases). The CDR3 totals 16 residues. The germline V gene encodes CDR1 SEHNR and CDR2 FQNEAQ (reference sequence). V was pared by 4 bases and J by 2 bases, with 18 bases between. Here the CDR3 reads CASSYGGSNRPYEQYF. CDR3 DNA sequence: TGTGCCAGCAGCTACGGAGGATCGAATCGACCCTACGAGCAGTACTTC.

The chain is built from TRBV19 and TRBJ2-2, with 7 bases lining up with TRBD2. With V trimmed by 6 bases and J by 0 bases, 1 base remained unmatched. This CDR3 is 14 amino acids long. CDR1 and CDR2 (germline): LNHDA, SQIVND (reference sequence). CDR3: CASSRGANTGELFF. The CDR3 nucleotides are TGTGCCAGTAGCCGGGGGGCGAACACCGGGGAGCTGTTTTTT.

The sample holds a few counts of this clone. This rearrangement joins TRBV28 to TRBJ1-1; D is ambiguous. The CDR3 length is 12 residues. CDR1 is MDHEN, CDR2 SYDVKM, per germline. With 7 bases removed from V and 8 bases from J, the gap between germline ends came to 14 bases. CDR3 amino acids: CASTTGGLEAFF. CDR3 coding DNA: TGTGCCAGCACGACGGGTGGGCTCGAAGCTTTCTTT.